This TCR beta chain stems from a study of blood T cell repertoires in COVID-19 (dated by TCRdb to the early 2020s). Regarding the complete study: Samples from collaborators originated in the United States, Italy and Spain and spanned both the acute and convalescent phases of COVID-19. Subjects who had been exposed to COVID-19, were actively infected with it, or had recovered from it provided the deeply sampled blood TCRbeta repertoires that made up the dataset. The samples were drawn from two sources: the first 160 participants of the ongoing ImmuneRACE study, and about 1,300 subjects contributed by 6 global collaborators. The material from the prospective study consisted of cDNA or gDNA derived from T cells, B-cell-depleted T cells, or PBMCs. The sample metadata nearly always contained a de-identified subject ID, COVID-19 status, age in years and sex. The repertoires were released in a freely available public database meant as a resource for research on the immune response to SARS-CoV-2. Where available, HLA class I and class II types were obtained from metadata supplied by the sample provider rather than from assay-based typing. Beyond this particular receptor, the publication reports: The amount of clinical and demographic metadata varied by source and participant and was provided uncurated.

TCRbeta CDR3 regions were amplified from genomic DNA using the immunoSEQ Assay, a bias-controlled multiplex PCR. Regarding the original processing steps: The number of nucleated cells in each sample was estimated by amplification of reference gene primers within the assay. To quantify the absolute abundance of each unique TCRbeta CDR3 rearrangement, sequence reads were collapsed and filtered. For each sample, productive Simpson clonality was calculated as the square root of Simpson's diversity index across productive rearrangements. TCRdb limited this immuneACCESS table to in-frame rearrangements with V and J called. A share of clones is missing; checked studies link under half to unresolved V genes, and the rest is unexplained. Clone size and the V and J calls come from that table; the DNA yielded D and trimming. Within this sample are 200,000 to 250,000 clones, with about 85% of them counted one time only. The ten most abundant clones make up 2.6% of the sample.

Of note for this clone: Its antigen has not been determined. The input lacks base qualities; no much larger clone sits a single base away.

The junction shows trimming of 5 bases on V and 3 bases on J, and the gene matches do not reach 19 bases of it. The CDR3 goes from the cysteine to the phenylalanine over 19 residues. The CDR3 DNA has 57 bases and is translated from base 1. Participants in the prospective study were aged 18 to 89 years, lived in 20 to 25 United States geographic areas, and enrolled through a virtual design. In the prospective study, participants were assigned to cohorts based on the clinical history participants reported in a screening survey and a study questionnaire. ImmuneRACE Cohort 3 recovered participants were defined by two consecutive negative NP/OP PCR tests, healthcare professional clearance, or symptom resolution. Mobile phlebotomists in the prospective study collected whole blood, serum and a nasopharyngeal or oropharyngeal swab from every participant. Participants in the prospective study had the option to provide additional blood draws and questionnaires over an approximately 2-month period. Blood samples from the prospective study were shipped frozen or at room temperature prior to DNA extraction.

Recombination connected TRBV5-3 to TRBJ2-3; TRBD1 lines up with 9 middle nucleotides. TRBV5-3 is known as an ORF, though its function is uncertain. Sequencing was performed on PBMCs or T cells enriched from blood (not recorded which). The origin of this receptor is a woman younger than 45 who had recovered from COVID-19. The DNA reads as follows: TGTGCCAGAAGTTGGGGATTAAGGACAGGGGAAGGGGGAACAGATACGCAGTATTTT. Its product reads: CARSWGLRTGEGGTDTQYF.